A single sample gave rise to the 9 T cell receptor beta chains below, sequenced in a study of T cells expressing NK-cell markers (TCRdb year 2020). Library preparation used 5' RACE. Data came from an Illumina HiSeq 2000. TCRdb reprocessed the reads; each CDR3 protein sequence makes one entry, and DNA is unavailable. This sample's listing comprises some 280,000 distinct CDR3 sequences. The ten most abundant clones make up 0.39% of the sample. Material for sequencing was blood T cells: a sorted CD56 or NKG2C T cell subset, CD4+ or CD8+ T cells, or bulk PBMC T cells (not recorded which). These TCRs come from a man younger than 35 in good health. Donor details come from another sample of the same person, matched by shared clones.

The chain couples TRBV20-1 to TRBJ2-5; TCRdb calls TRBD1, which cannot be checked without DNA. This CDR3 has 15 amino acids. Germline V CDR1 and CDR2: DFQATT, SNEGSKA (reference sequence). CDR3: CSARATGSGGETQYF.

The chain couples TRBV27 to TRBJ1-4; TCRdb designates TRBD1, a call that cannot be tested without DNA. Germline CDR1 is MNHEY and CDR2 is SMNVEV (reference sequence). The CDR3 contains 14 residues. The chain's CDR3 is CASTSPGTNEKLFF. Filled out from reference TRBV27 and TRBJ1-4, the complete variable domain reads EAQVTQNPRYLITVTGKKLTVTCSQNMNHEYMSWYRQDPGLGLRQIYYSMNVEVTDKGDVPEGYKVSRKEKRNFPLILESPSPNQTSLYFCASTSPGTNEKLFFGSGTQLSVL.

The genes are TRBV18 and TRBJ2-1; without DNA, the TCRdb call of TRBD2 cannot be checked. The germline CDR1 and CDR2 sequences are KGHSH and LQKENI. The CDR3 contains 13 residues. CDR3: CASSPSRENEQFF.

V usage is TRBV20-1 and J usage is TRBJ2-1; without DNA, the TCRdb call of TRBD2 cannot be checked. This CDR3 is built from 18 residues. CDR1 is DFQATT, CDR2 SNEGSKA, per germline (reference sequence). CDR3 region: CSARGLARGSGSFNEQFF.

The rearrangement uses TRBV6-4 and TRBJ2-3. The germline V gene has CDR1 MRHNA and CDR2 SNTAGT. This CDR3 has 13 amino acids. The CDR3 reads CASSQEYADTQYF.

This chain connects TRBV5-1 to TRBJ2-1; TCRdb's D call, TRBD2, is unchecked because there is no DNA. Germline V gene sequence: CDR1 SGHRS, CDR2 YFSETQ. CDR3 length equals 14 residues. The CDR3 is CASSLVGSGSAQFF. Drawing the rest from reference TRBV5-1 and TRBJ2-1, the complete variable domain is KAGVTQTPRYLIKTRGQQVTLSCSPISGHRSVSWYQQTPGQGLQFLFEYFSETQRNKGNFPGRFSGRQFSNSRSEMNVSTLELGDSALYLCASSLVGSGSAQFFGPGTRLTVL.

The chain carries TRBV6-2 or TRBV6-3 and TRBJ2-7; TCRdb selects TRBD2, and the lack of DNA leaves this call unchecked. CDR1 and CDR2 from the germline V gene are MNHEY and SVGEGT. The CDR3 runs to 12 residues. The CDR3 protein is CASSYRLVEQYF.

The J gene is TRBJ2-1, the V gene TRBV6-1; there is no DNA to check the TCRdb D call of TRBD2. CDR1 is MNHNS, CDR2 SASEGT, per germline. This CDR3 contains 15 residues. CDR3 region: CASREAGGPGNEQFF.

The chain links TRBV27 to TRBJ2-7. The CDR3 sequence is 13 residues long. From germline, CDR1 is MNHEY and CDR2 SMNVEV (reference sequence). The CDR3 sequence is CASSFRFGVEQYF.